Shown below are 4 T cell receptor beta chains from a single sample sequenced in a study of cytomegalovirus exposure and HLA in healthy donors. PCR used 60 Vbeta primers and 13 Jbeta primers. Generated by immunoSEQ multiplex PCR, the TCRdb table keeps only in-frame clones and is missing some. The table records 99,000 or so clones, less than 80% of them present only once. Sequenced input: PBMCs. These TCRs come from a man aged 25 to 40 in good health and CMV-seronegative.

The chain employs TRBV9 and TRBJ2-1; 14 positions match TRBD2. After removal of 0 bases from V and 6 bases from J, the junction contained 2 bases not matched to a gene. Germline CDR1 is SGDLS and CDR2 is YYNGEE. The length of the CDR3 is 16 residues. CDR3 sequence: CASSVETSGGANEQFF. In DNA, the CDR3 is TGTGCCAGCAGCGTAGAGACTAGCGGGGGGGCCAATGAGCAGTTCTTC.

CDR3 sequence reads: CASSAYGRTEAFF. CDR3 nucleotides: TGTGCCAGCAGCGCATATGGCAGGACTGAAGCTTTCTTT. The rearrangement joins TRBV7-9 to TRBJ1-1; D is uncertain. Trimming removed 5 bases from V and 5 bases from J, with 12 bases in between. CDR1 and CDR2 from the germline V gene are SEHNR and FQNEAQ (reference sequence). CDR3 length: 13 residues.

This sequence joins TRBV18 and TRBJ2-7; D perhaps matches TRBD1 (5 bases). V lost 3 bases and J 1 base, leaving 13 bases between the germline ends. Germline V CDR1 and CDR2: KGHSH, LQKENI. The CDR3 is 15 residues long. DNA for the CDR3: TGTGCCAGCTCACCCCAGGGATACAATTCCTACGAGCAGTACTTC. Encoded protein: CASSPQGYNSYEQYF.

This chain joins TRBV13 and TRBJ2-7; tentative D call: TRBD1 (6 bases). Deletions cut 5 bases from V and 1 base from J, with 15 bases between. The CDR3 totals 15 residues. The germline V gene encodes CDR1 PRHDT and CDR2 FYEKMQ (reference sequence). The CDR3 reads CASSPDGQGSYEQYF. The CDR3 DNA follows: TGTGCCAGCAGCCCGGACGGTCAGGGGTCCTACGAGCAGTACTTC.